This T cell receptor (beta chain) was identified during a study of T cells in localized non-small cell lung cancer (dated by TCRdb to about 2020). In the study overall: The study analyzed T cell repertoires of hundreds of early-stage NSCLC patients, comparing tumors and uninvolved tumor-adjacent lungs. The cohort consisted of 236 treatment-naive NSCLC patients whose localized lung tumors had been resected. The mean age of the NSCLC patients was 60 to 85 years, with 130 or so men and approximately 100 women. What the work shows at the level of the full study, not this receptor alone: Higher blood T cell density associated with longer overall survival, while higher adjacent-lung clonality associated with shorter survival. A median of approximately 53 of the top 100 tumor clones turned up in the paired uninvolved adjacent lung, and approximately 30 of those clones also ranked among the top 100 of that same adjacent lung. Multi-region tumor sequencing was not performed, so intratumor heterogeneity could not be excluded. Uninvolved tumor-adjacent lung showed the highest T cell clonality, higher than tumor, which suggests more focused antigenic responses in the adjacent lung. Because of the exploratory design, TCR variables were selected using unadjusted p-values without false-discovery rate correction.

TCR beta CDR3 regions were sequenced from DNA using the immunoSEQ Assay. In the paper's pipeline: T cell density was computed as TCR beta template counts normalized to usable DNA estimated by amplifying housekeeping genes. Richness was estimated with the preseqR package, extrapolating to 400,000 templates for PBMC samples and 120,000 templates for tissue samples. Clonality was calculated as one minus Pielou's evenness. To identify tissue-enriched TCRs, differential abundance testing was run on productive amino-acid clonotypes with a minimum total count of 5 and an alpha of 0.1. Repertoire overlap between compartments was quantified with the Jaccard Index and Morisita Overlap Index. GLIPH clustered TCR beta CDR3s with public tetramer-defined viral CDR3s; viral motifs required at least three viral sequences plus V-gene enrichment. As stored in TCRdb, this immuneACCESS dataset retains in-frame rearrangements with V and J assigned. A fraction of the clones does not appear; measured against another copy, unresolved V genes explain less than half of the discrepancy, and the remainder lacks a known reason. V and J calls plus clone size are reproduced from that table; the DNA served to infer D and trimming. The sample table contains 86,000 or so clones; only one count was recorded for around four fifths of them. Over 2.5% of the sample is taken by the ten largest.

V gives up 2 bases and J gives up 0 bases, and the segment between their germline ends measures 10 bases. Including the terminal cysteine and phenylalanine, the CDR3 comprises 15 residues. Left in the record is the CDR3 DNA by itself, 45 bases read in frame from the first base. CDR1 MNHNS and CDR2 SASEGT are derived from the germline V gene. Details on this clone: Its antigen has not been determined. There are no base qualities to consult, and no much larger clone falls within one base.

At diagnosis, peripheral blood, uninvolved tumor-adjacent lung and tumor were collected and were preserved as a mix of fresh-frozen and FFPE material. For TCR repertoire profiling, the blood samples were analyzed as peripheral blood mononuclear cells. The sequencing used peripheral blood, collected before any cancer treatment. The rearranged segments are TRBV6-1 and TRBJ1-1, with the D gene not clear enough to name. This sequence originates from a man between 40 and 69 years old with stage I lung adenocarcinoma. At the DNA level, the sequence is TGTGCCAGCAGTGAATGGGTATTCATGAACACTGAAGCTTTCTTT. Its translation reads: CASSEWVFMNTEAFF.